A selection of T cell receptor beta chains follows, all from one sample in a study of PD-1 blockade in classical Hodgkin lymphoma. Profiling relied on immunoSEQ multiplex PCR, and the TCRdb table lists in-frame clones only, not all of them. This table holds some 96,000 clones, approximately 80% found once. The sequenced sample was peripheral blood mononuclear cells (PBMCs), obtained at baseline. The source is a human donor with classical Hodgkin lymphoma. CDR3s include the opening cysteine and the closing phenylalanine or tryptophan. D genes are given only for firm matches. The size entry is marked missing in some rows and otherwise reads once, few, many or a size class.

-	TRBV7-2	-	TRBJ1-1	TGTGCCAGCAGCTTAGGGGGTGGGAACACTGAAGCTTTCTTT	CASSLGGGNTEAFF
-	TRBV4-3	-	TRBJ2-1	TGCGCCAGCAGCCACAGGGCTGAGCAGTTCTTC	CASSHRAEQFF
TRBD2	TRBV7-2	-	TRBJ2-7	TGTGCCAGCAGCTTAGCTCTAGCGGGAGGCAACGAGCAGTACTTC	CASSLALAGGNEQYF
-	TRBV6-1	once	TRBJ2-1	TGTGCCAGCAGTGCTTCCCGGGAAAAGTTCTTC	CASSASREKFF
TRBD2	TRBV28	-	TRBJ2-7	TGTGCCAGCAGTTCGCCGACTAGCGGATCCTACGAGCAGTACTTC	CASSSPTSGSYEQYF
-	TRBV5-4	-	TRBJ2-4	TGTGCCAGCAGCCCATTCCCGCGGTCAGGGGATTTCTACTTC	CASSPFPRSGDFYF
-	TRBV9	-	TRBJ1-3	TGTGCCAGCAGCGTGGCAGGGACTTACTCTGGAAACACCATATATTTT	CASSVAGTYSGNTIYF
-	TRBV5-4	-	TRBJ1-1	TGTGCCAGCAGCCCTACGGGACAGAACACTGAAGCTTTCTTT	CASSPTGQNTEAFF
-	TRBV19	-	TRBJ2-7	TGTGCCAGTAGTGCGGGACATCGCTACGAGCAGTACTTC	CASSAGHRYEQYF
-	TRBV11-1	-	TRBJ2-1	TGTGCCAGCAGCTTAGCGTGGAGTACGTTTAATGAGCAGTTCTTC	CASSLAWSTFNEQFF
TRBD1	TRBV5-6	-	TRBJ1-5	TGTGCCAGCAGCTACGGGACAGCAGATCAGCCCCAGCATTTT	CASSYGTADQPQHF
-	TRBV14	few	TRBJ2-3	TGTGCCAGCAGTCTCACTAGCTACGGCGAGCAGTATTTT	CASSLTSYGEQYF
TRBD2	TRBV5-1	-	TRBJ2-7	TGCGCCAGCAGCTTGTTGGCAGGGCTAGCGGGAGGGCCGGGGGAGCAGTACTTC	CASSLLAGLAGGPGEQYF
-	TRBV27	-	TRBJ2-7	TGTGCCAGCAGTTTTGGGGGGAAACCCTACGAGCAGTACTTC	CASSFGGKPYEQYF
TRBD2	TRBV5-8	few	TRBJ2-2	TGTGCCAGCACCTACTCTAGCGGGAGACGGTCCGGGGAGCTGTTTTTT	CASTYSSGRRSGELFF
-	TRBV29-1	few	TRBJ1-1	TGCAGCGTTGAATTTGGGACTGAAGCTTTCTTT	CSVEFGTEAFF
TRBD2	TRBV28	-	TRBJ2-5	TGTGCCAGCAGTGGGACTAGGGGACAGTACTTC	CASSGTRGQYF
TRBD1	TRBV5-6	few	TRBJ1-2	TGTGCCAGCAGCCCGGGGACAGGAAGTAACTATGGCTACACCTTC	CASSPGTGSNYGYTF
TRBD2	TRBV9	-	TRBJ2-2	TGTGCCAGCAGCGTAACCGGGGGGACCGGGGAGCTGTTTTTT	CASSVTGGTGELFF
-	TRBV14	once	TRBJ2-3	TGCGCCAGCAGCCAAGTAAACCGGGCAGATACGCAGTATTTT	CASSQVNRADTQYF
TRBD2	TRBV30	-	TRBJ2-1	TGTGCCTGGGGACTAGCGGGAAGGTCCTACAATGAGCAGTTCTTC	CAWGLAGRSYNEQFF
-	TRBV28	-	TRBJ2-3	TGTGCCAGCAGCCCTACCAACACAGATACGCAGTATTTT	CASSPTNTDTQYF
-	TRBV2	-	TRBJ2-2	TGTGCCAGCAGTTCAGGGGCGTTCACCGGGGAGCTGTTTTTT	CASSSGAFTGELFF
TRBD1	TRBV5-1	-	TRBJ1-2	TGCGCCAGCAGCTTTACAGGGGCGCTCACGGGCTACACCTTC	CASSFTGALTGYTF
-	TRBV7-2	-	TRBJ1-1	TGTGCCAGCAGCTTAAAGGCTACTGAAGCTTTCTTT	CASSLKATEAFF
TRBD2	TRBV5-8	-	TRBJ2-7	TGTGCCAGCATACGACCGGGCCTAGCGGGGGACTACGAGCAGTACTTC	CASIRPGLAGDYEQYF